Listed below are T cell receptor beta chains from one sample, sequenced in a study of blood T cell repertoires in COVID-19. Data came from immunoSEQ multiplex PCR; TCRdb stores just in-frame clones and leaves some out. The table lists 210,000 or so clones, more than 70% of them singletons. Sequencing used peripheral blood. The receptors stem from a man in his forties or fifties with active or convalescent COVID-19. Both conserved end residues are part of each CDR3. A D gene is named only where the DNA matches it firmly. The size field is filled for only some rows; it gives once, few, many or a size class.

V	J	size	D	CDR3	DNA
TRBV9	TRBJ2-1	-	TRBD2	CASSGGLAGYNEQFF	TGTGCCAGCAGCGGGGGACTAGCGGGATACAATGAGCAGTTCTTC
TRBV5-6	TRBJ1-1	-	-	CASSLDLGGTEAFF	TGTGCCAGCAGCTTGGATCTGGGGGGGACTGAAGCTTTCTTT
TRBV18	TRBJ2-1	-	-	CASSPKGGGRNEQFF	TGTGCCAGCTCACCTAAGGGAGGTGGACGCAATGAGCAGTTCTTC
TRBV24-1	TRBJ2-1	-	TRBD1	CATSDSGTGRGEQFF	TGTGCCACCAGTGATTCCGGGACAGGGAGGGGTGAGCAGTTCTTC
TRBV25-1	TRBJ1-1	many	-	CASSEWSSRGEYTEAFF	TGTGCCAGCAGTGAATGGTCGTCCAGGGGTGAATACACTGAAGCTTTCTTT
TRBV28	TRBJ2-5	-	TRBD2	CASRRGRVETQYF	TGTGCCAGCAGGCGGGGGAGGGTAGAGACCCAGTACTTC
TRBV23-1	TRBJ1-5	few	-	CASSHSQPQHF	TGCGCCAGCAGTCACAGTCAGCCCCAGCATTTT
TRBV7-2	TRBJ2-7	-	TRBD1	CASSFRSGTGAYEQYF	TGTGCCAGCAGCTTTAGGTCCGGGACAGGGGCCTACGAGCAGTACTTC
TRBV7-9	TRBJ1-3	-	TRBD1	CASSQTGGAGNTIYF	TGTGCCAGCAGCCAGACAGGGGGCGCAGGAAACACCATATATTTT
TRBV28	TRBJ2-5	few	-	CATLQGTQETQYF	TGTGCCACACTACAGGGCACACAAGAGACCCAGTACTTC
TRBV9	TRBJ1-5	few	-	CASSAAQGWGQPQHF	TGTGCCAGCAGCGCCGCACAGGGTTGGGGCCAGCCCCAGCATTTT
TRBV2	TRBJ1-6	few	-	CASRVQGYNSPLHF	TGTGCCAGCAGGGTCCAGGGATACAATTCACCCCTCCACTTT
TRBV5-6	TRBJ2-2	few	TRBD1	CASSPRTGGTGELFF	TGTGCCAGCAGCCCCCGGACAGGGGGTACCGGGGAGCTGTTTTTT
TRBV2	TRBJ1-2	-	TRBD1	CASSAKTGVIGYTF	TGTGCCAGCAGTGCGAAAACAGGGGTTATTGGCTACACCTTC
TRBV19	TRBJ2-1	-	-	CASSIVSGVPSYNEQFF	TGTGCCAGTAGTATCGTTTCGGGGGTTCCCTCCTACAATGAGCAGTTCTTC
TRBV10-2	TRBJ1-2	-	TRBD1	CASSDLGTGYGYTF	TGCGCCAGCAGTGACCTTGGGACAGGGTATGGCTACACCTTC
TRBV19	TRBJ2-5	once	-	CASSIGTARQETQYF	TGTGCCAGTAGTATCGGGACTGCCCGCCAAGAGACCCAGTACTTC
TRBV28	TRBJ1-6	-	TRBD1	CASSPVFPTGLDSPLHF	TGTGCCAGCAGTCCCGTTTTCCCGACAGGGCTCGATTCACCCCTCCACTTT